This T cell receptor (beta chain) was captured in a study of a mutant IDH1 vaccine in newly diagnosed glioma (dated by TCRdb to the early 2020s). About the investigation overall: Eight vaccinations were administered to patients in weeks 1, 3, 5, 7, 11, 15, 19 and 23, corresponding to visits V03 through V10. Vaccination started 4-6 weeks after radiotherapy alone, or was given together with temozolomide cycles in the groups whose treatment included chemotherapy. Of the 25 to 35 treated patients, 62.5% were male and around 40% were female, and a mean age of approximately 40 years was recorded. Before enrollment, patients had received standard therapy of radiotherapy alone, temozolomide alone, or radiochemotherapy with temozolomide; most received the combination. Peripheral blood was drawn at six visits: V03 (baseline), V05, V07, V10, V12 and V13. For exploratory analyses, longitudinal TCRB deep sequencing was carried out in 25 treated patients wherever samples were available.

This clone was detected only once. Its cognate antigen has yet to be identified. Base-call qualities are not available, and no considerably larger clone is one nucleotide away. Sample time point, as interpreted from the label and publication: week 23, last vaccination. Each vaccine dose, consisting of 300 ug of a 20-mer mutant IDH1 peptide in Montanide, was administered subcutaneously with topical imiquimod. Newly diagnosed WHO grade 3 or 4 IDH1-mutant astrocytomas showing loss of nuclear ATRX were present in the donors. The samples were drawn from NOA16, a multicentre, single-arm, open-label phase I trial in Germany that tested a mutant IDH1 peptide vaccine in humans for the first time. Genomic DNA for TCRB sequencing was isolated from EDTA blood with the DNeasy Blood and Tissue Kit. The paper as a whole reports these results and caveats: It was noted by the authors that analyses of patient blood samples could not be reproduced owing to sample limitations. Changes in the top peripheral T cell clonotypes picked up by TCRB sequencing did not appear to be linked to pseudoprogression. Selection of PBMC samples for TCRB deep sequencing was based on availability. Vaccine-induced immune responses across multiple MHC alleles were detected in around 92% of patients.

To prepare the library, the immunoSEQ multiplex PCR assay was applied. Rearranged TCR beta chain sequences were amplified with the hsTCRB Kit following the manufacturer's protocol. TCRB libraries were sequenced on an Illumina MiSeq. The authors' analysis ran thus. The kit vendor's proprietary platform handled demultiplexing, trimming and gene mapping. Here the immuneACCESS table is served through TCRdb, limited to in-frame sequences with V and J called. Missing clones are a known gap in these copies; in checked studies unresolved V genes cover under half, and the rest lacks a known reason. From that table come the V and J calls and clone size; the DNA was used to work out D and trimming. The sample records roughly 30,000 clones, roughly four fifths of which are singletons. Approximately 17% of the sample belongs to the ten largest clones. V is cut by 4 bases and J by 5 bases, and the space between the germline ends is 15 bases. The CDR3 covers 15 residues, taking in both the cysteine and the phenylalanine. The retained sequence is limited to the CDR3, 45 bases, with the frame set at the first base. CDR1 and CDR2 are read off the germline V gene as SGDLS and YYNGEE.

This sequence was found in a woman aged 30 to 39 with glioma. Recombination connected TRBV9 to TRBJ1-4, and the D gene may be TRBD1, 6 bases matching. The source was PBMCs, collected from a glioma patient whose treatment included an IDH1 peptide vaccine. The DNA is TGTGCCAGCAGCCCCCAGGGGCAGGTGAATGAAAAACTGTTTTTT. Protein translation: CASSPQGQVNEKLFF. Extended through the reference TRBV9 and TRBJ1-4 proteins, this CDR3 yields the full variable domain: DSGVTQTPKHLITATGQRVTLRCSPRSGDLSVYWYQQSLDQGLQFLIQYYNGEERAKGNILERFSAQQFPDLHSELNLSSLELGDSALYFCASSPQGQVNEKLFFGSGTQLSVL.